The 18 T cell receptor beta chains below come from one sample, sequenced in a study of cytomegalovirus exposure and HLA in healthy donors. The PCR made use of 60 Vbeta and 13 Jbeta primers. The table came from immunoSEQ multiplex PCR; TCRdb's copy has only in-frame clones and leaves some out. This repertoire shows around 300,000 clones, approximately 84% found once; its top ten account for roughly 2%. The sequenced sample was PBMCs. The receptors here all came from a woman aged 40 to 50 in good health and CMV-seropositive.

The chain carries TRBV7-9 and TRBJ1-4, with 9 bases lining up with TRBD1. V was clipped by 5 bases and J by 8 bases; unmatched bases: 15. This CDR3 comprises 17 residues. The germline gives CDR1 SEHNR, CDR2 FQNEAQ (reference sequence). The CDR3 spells CASSKTPGQGGGEKLFF. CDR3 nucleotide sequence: TGTGCCAGCAGCAAGACACCGGGACAGGGTGGGGGCGAAAAACTGTTTTTT.

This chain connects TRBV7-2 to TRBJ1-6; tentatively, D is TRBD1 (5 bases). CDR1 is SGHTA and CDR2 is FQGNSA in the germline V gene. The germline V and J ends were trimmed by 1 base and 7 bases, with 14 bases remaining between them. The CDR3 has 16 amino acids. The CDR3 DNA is TGTGCCAGCAGCTTAGTGCCAGGGAGGAGGAATTCACCCCTCCACTTT. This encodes CASSLVPGRRNSPLHF.

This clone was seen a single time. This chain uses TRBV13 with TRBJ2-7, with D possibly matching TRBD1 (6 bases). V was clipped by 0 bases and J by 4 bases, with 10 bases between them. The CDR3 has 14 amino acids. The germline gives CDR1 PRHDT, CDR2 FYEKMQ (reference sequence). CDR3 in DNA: TGTGCCAGCAGCTTAGGACAGGGCGGGTACGAGCAGTACTTC. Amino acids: CASSLGQGGYEQYF.

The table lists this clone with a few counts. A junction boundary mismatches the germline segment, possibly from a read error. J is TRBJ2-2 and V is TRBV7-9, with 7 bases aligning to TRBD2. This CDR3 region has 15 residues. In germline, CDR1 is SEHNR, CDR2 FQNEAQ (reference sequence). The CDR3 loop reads CSSSLAFGGSGELFF. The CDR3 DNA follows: TGTTCCAGCAGCTTAGCGTTCGGCGGGAGCGGGGAGCTGTTTTTT.

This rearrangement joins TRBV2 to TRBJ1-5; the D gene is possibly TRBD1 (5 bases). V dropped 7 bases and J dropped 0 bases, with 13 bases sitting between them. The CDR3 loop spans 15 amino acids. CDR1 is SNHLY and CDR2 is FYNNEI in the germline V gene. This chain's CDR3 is CASNTDGHSNQPQHF. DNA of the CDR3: TGTGCCAGCAACACCGACGGACATAGCAATCAGCCCCAGCATTTT.

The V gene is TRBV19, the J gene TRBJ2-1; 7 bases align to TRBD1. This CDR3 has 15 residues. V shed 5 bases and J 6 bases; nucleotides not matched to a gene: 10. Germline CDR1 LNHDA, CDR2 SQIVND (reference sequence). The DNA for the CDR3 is TGTGCCAGTAGTGAAGACAGGGAAGTTGTCAATGAGCAGTTCTTC. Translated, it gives CASSEDREVVNEQFF.

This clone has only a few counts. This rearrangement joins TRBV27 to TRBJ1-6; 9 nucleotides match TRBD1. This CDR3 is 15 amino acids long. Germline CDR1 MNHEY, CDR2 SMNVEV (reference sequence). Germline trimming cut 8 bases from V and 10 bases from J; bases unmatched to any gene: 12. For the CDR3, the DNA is TGTGCCAGCTCACCCAGGACAGGGGAAGGATCACCCCTCCACTTT. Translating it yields CASSPRTGEGSPLHF.

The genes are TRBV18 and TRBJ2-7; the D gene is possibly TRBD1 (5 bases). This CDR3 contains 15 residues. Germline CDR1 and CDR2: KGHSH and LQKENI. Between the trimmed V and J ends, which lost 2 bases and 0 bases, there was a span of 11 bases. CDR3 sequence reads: CASSPGQGSSYEQYF. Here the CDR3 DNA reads TGTGCCAGCTCACCAGGGCAGGGAAGCTCCTACGAGCAGTACTTC.

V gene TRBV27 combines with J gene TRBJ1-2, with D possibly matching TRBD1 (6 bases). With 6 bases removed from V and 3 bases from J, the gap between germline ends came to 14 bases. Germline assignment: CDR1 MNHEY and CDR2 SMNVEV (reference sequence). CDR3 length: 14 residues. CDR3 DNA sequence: TGTGCCAGCAGAAGGGGGGGCAGAGACTATGGCTACACCTTC. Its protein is CASRRGGRDYGYTF.

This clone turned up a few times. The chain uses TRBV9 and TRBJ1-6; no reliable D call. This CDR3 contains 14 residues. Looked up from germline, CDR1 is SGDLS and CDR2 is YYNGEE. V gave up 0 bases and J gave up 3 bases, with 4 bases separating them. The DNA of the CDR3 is TGTGCCAGCAGCGTAGGTAGCTATAATTCACCCCTCCACTTT. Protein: CASSVGSYNSPLHF.

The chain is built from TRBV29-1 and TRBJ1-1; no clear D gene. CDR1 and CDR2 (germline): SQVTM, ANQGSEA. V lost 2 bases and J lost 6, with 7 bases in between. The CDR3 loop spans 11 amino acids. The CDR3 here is CSVEPGAEAFF. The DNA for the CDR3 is TGCAGCGTTGAACCGGGTGCTGAAGCTTTCTTT. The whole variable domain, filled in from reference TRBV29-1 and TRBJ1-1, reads SAVISQKPSRDICQRGTSLTIQCQVDSQVTMMFWYRQQPGQSLTLIATANQGSEATYESGFVIDKFPISRPNLTFSTLTVSNMSPEDSSIYLCSVEPGAEAFFGQGTRLTVV.

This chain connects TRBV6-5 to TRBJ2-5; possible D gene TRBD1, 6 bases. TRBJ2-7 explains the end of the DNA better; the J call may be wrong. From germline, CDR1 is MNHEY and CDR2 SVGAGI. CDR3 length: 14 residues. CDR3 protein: CASKKTDSRYEQYF. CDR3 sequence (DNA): TGTGCCAGCAAGAAAACGGACAGCCGATACGAGCAGTACTTC.

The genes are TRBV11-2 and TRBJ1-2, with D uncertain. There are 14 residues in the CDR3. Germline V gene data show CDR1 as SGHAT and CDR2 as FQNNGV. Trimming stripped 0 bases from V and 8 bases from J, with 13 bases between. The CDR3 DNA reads TGTGCCAGCAGCTTAGATAGGAGACCTTGGGGCTACACCTTC. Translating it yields CASSLDRRPWGYTF.

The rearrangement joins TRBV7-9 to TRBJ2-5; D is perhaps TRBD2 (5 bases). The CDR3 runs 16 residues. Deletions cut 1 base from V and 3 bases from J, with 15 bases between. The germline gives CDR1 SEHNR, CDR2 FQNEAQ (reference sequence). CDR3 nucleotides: TGTGCCAGCAGCTTAGGGGAATCGGGGAAAGAAGAGACCCAGTACTTC. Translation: CASSLGESGKEETQYF.

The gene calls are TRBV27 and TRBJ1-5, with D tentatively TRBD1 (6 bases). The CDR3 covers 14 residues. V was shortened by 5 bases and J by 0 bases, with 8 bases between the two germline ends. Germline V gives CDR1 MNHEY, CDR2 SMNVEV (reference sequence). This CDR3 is CASSPRGSNQPQHF. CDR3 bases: TGTGCCAGCAGTCCCAGGGGTAGCAATCAGCCCCAGCATTTT.

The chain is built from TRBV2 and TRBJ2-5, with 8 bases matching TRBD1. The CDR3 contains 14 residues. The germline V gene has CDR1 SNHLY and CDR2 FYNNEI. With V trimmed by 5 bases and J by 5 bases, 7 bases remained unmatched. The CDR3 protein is CASSYRQGRETQYF. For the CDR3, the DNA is TGTGCCAGCAGTTACCGACAGGGGAGGGAGACCCAGTACTTC.

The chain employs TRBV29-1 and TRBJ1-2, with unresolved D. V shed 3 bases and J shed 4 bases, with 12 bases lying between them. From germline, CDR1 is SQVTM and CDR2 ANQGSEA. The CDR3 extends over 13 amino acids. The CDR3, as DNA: TGCAGCGTTGAGGTTTCTCCGGGCTATGGCTACACCTTC. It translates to CSVEVSPGYGYTF.

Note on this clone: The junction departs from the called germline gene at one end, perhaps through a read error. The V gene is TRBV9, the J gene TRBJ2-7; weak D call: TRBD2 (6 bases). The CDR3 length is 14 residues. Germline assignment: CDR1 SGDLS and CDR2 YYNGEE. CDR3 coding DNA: TGTGCCAGCACCTACGGATCCACCGGGACTTCGCCATCCTTC. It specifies CASTYGSTGTSPSF.